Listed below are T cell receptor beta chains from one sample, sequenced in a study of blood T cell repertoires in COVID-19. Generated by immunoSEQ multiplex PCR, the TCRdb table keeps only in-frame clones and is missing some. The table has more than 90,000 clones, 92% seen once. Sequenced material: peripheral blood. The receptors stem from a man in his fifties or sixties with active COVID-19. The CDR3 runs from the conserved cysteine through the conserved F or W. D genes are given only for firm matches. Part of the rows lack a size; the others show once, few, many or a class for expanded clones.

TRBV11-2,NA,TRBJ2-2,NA,CASSLDSGRTGELFF,TGTGCCAGCAGCTTAGACTCGGGTCGCACCGGGGAGCTGTTTTTT
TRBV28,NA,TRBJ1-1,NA,CASTLPAGGQTEAFF,TGTGCCAGCACCCTGCCGGCCGGGGGGCAAACTGAAGCTTTCTTT
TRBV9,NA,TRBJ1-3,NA,CASSEGVGNTIYF,TGTGCCAGCAGCGAGGGGGTAGGAAACACCATATATTTT
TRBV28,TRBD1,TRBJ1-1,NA,CASSAYRGSGTEAFF,TGTGCCAGCAGTGCTTACAGGGGGTCCGGCACTGAAGCTTTCTTT
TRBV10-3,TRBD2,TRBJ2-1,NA,CAIMGSGSGRANEQFF,TGTGCCATCATGGGGTCCGGAAGCGGGAGGGCAAATGAGCAGTTCTTC
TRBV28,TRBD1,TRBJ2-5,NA,CASSSDRLQETQYF,TGTGCCAGCAGTTCGGACAGGCTCCAAGAGACCCAGTACTTC
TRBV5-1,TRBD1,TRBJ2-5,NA,CASSYLSGTGVRETQYF,TGCGCCAGCAGCTACCTCTCCGGGACAGGGGTTAGGGAGACCCAGTACTTC
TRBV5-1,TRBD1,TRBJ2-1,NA,CASAEGQGRNEQFF,TGCGCCAGTGCCGAAGGACAGGGGAGGAATGAGCAGTTCTTC
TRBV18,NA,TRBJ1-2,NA,CASSPGPNYGYTF,TGTGCCAGCTCACCGGGCCCGAACTATGGCTACACCTTC
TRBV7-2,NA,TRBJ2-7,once,CASSSASGTVSYEQYF,TGTGCCAGCAGCTCTGCCTCCGGGACTGTCTCCTACGAGCAGTACTTC
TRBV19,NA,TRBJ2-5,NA,CASSGKVGGSAKTQYF,TGTGCCAGTAGTGGCAAAGTGGGCGGGTCGGCAAAGACCCAGTACTTC